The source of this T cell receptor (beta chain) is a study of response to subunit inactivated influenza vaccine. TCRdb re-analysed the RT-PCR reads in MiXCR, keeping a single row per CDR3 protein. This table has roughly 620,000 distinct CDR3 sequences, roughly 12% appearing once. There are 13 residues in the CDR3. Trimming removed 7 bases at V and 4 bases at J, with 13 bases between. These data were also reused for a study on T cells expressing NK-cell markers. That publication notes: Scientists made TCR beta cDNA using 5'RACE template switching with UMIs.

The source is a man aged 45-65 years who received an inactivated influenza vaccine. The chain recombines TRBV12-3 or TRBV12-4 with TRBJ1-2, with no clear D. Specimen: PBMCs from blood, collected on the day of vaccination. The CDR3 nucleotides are TGTGCCAGCACCCCGGGTCAGATCTATGGCTACACCTTC. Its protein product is CASTPGQIYGYTF.